Listed below are T cell receptor beta chains from one sample, sequenced in a study of blood T cell repertoires in COVID-19. Produced via immunoSEQ multiplex PCR; TCRdb's table is partial and in-frame only. Among hundreds of thousands of clones listed, around 90% were seen once. The sample was PBMCs or T cells enriched from blood (not recorded which). These receptor sequences come from a woman aged 18-35 years with acute COVID-19. CDR3s include the opening cysteine and the closing phenylalanine or tryptophan. Fields, in order: J gene, clone size, CDR3 length, V gene, D gene, CDR3 protein, CDR3 DNA. D genes are given only for firm matches. Clone size is stated in some rows and not others, as once, few, many or a class when expanded.

j_call: TRBJ2-3
clone_size: .
cdr3_length: 14
v_call: TRBV19
d_call: .
cdr3_aa: CASSIGTSTDTQYF
cdr3_nt: TGTGCCAGTAGTATAGGGACTAGCACAGATACGCAGTATTTT

j_call: TRBJ1-1
clone_size: .
cdr3_length: 18
v_call: TRBV6-4
d_call: TRBD1
cdr3_aa: CASSLTGTGDFMNTEAFF
cdr3_nt: TGTGCCAGCAGCTTAACCGGGACAGGGGACTTCATGAACACTGAAGCTTTCTTT

j_call: TRBJ2-7
clone_size: .
cdr3_length: 11
v_call: TRBV15
d_call: .
cdr3_aa: CATGGTYEQYF
cdr3_nt: TGTGCCACAGGAGGGACTTACGAGCAGTACTTC

j_call: TRBJ1-1
clone_size: .
cdr3_length: 16
v_call: TRBV28
d_call: .
cdr3_aa: CASSLWRPGLKFEAFF
cdr3_nt: TGTGCCAGCAGTTTATGGCGACCGGGACTCAAGTTTGAAGCTTTCTTT

j_call: TRBJ1-6
clone_size: few
cdr3_length: 16
v_call: TRBV25-1
d_call: .
cdr3_aa: CASSADRDSYNSPLHF
cdr3_nt: TGTGCCAGCAGTGCGGACCGGGACTCCTATAATTCACCCCTCCACTTT

j_call: TRBJ2-7
clone_size: .
cdr3_length: 14
v_call: TRBV5-4
d_call: TRBD1
cdr3_aa: CASSPDRGHYEQYF
cdr3_nt: TGTGCCAGCAGCCCGGACAGGGGGCATTACGAGCAGTACTTC

j_call: TRBJ1-2
clone_size: .
cdr3_length: 13
v_call: TRBV5-1
d_call: TRBD1
cdr3_aa: CASSQDRGWGYTF
cdr3_nt: TGCGCCAGCAGCCAAGACAGGGGCTGGGGCTACACCTTC

j_call: TRBJ1-2
clone_size: .
cdr3_length: 13
v_call: TRBV7-9
d_call: .
cdr3_aa: CASSLDMIHGYTF
cdr3_nt: TGTGCCAGCAGCTTAGACATGATCCATGGCTACACCTTC

j_call: TRBJ2-7
clone_size: .
cdr3_length: 15
v_call: TRBV5-5
d_call: TRBD1
cdr3_aa: CASSLSGTGFREQYF
cdr3_nt: TGTGCCAGCAGCTTGAGCGGGACAGGGTTTCGCGAGCAGTACTTC

j_call: TRBJ1-2
clone_size: .
cdr3_length: 13
v_call: TRBV19
d_call: .
cdr3_aa: CASTLKRNYGYTF
cdr3_nt: TGTGCCAGTACCCTTAAGAGAAACTATGGCTACACCTTC

j_call: TRBJ2-3
clone_size: .
cdr3_length: 15
v_call: TRBV2
d_call: .
cdr3_aa: CASLGRGVSTDTQYF
cdr3_nt: TGTGCCAGCCTGGGCAGGGGAGTATCCACAGATACGCAGTATTTT

j_call: TRBJ2-1
clone_size: few
cdr3_length: 16
v_call: TRBV5-1
d_call: .
cdr3_aa: CASSLAQGLSYNEQFF
cdr3_nt: TGCGCCAGCAGCTTGGCCCAGGGCCTTTCCTACAATGAGCAGTTCTTC

j_call: TRBJ1-2
clone_size: few
cdr3_length: 12
v_call: TRBV2
d_call: .
cdr3_aa: CASSVLGDGYTF
cdr3_nt: TGTGCCAGCAGTGTTTTAGGGGATGGCTACACCTTC

j_call: TRBJ2-7
clone_size: .
cdr3_length: 16
v_call: TRBV5-1
d_call: TRBD1
cdr3_aa: CASSLVTGQGGNEQYF
cdr3_nt: TGCGCCAGCAGCTTGGTCACGGGACAGGGGGGAAACGAGCAGTACTTC

j_call: TRBJ2-1
clone_size: .
cdr3_length: 17
v_call: TRBV24-1
d_call: TRBD2
cdr3_aa: CATSDTGTSGGMREQFF
cdr3_nt: TGTGCCACCAGTGATACCGGGACTAGCGGGGGAATGAGGGAGCAGTTCTTC

j_call: TRBJ2-5
clone_size: .
cdr3_length: 17
v_call: TRBV19
d_call: TRBD1
cdr3_aa: CASSRYGGQGVGETQYF
cdr3_nt: TGTGCCAGTAGTAGATACGGGGGACAGGGGGTCGGAGAGACCCAGTACTTC

j_call: TRBJ2-1
clone_size: .
cdr3_length: 13
v_call: TRBV6-2/TRBV6-3
d_call: .
cdr3_aa: CASSYGAYNEQFF
cdr3_nt: TGTGCCAGCAGTTACGGGGCTTACAATGAGCAGTTCTTC

j_call: TRBJ1-1
clone_size: .
cdr3_length: 14
v_call: TRBV19
d_call: .
cdr3_aa: CASRDPGDGTEAFF
cdr3_nt: TGTGCCAGTAGGGACCCAGGGGACGGCACTGAAGCTTTCTTT

j_call: TRBJ1-1
clone_size: .
cdr3_length: 16
v_call: TRBV11-2
d_call: .
cdr3_aa: CASSLDRPGGGTEAFF
cdr3_nt: TGTGCCAGCAGCTTAGATCGGCCGGGCGGCGGGACTGAAGCTTTCTTT

j_call: TRBJ1-4
clone_size: once
cdr3_length: 14
v_call: TRBV7-9
d_call: .
cdr3_aa: CASRPGHGEEKLFF
cdr3_nt: TGTGCCAGCAGACCGGGACATGGAGAGGAAAAACTGTTTTTT

j_call: TRBJ2-2
clone_size: .
cdr3_length: 15
v_call: TRBV11-2
d_call: .
cdr3_aa: CASSLDRQTTGELFF
cdr3_nt: TGTGCCAGCAGCTTAGATCGACAGACCACCGGGGAGCTGTTTTTT

j_call: TRBJ1-3
clone_size: few
cdr3_length: 14
v_call: TRBV9
d_call: .
cdr3_aa: CASSPRGGGNTIYF
cdr3_nt: TGTGCCAGCAGCCCACGAGGCGGTGGAAACACCATATATTTT

j_call: TRBJ1-2
clone_size: .
cdr3_length: 16
v_call: TRBV25-1
d_call: TRBD1
cdr3_aa: CASSDSQGAGNYGYTF
cdr3_nt: TGTGCCAGCAGTGACTCCCAGGGGGCTGGTAACTATGGCTACACCTTC

j_call: TRBJ2-7
clone_size: once
cdr3_length: 15
v_call: TRBV7-6
d_call: .
cdr3_aa: CASSPNEGRAYEQYF
cdr3_nt: TGTGCCAGCAGCCCAAACGAAGGGCGGGCCTACGAGCAGTACTTC

j_call: TRBJ2-7
clone_size: once
cdr3_length: 15
v_call: TRBV11-2
d_call: TRBD1
cdr3_aa: CASSQGQGELYEQYF
cdr3_nt: TGTGCCAGCAGCCAAGGACAGGGCGAACTCTACGAGCAGTACTTC

j_call: TRBJ2-1
clone_size: .
cdr3_length: 16
v_call: TRBV15
d_call: TRBD1
cdr3_aa: CATSGTGTGGFNEQFF
cdr3_nt: TGTGCCACCAGCGGCACCGGGACAGGGGGCTTTAATGAGCAGTTCTTC

j_call: TRBJ1-3
clone_size: .
cdr3_length: 13
v_call: TRBV3-1/TRBV3-2
d_call: .
cdr3_aa: CASSQVAGNTIYF
cdr3_nt: TGTGCCAGCAGCCAAGTAGCTGGAAACACCATATATTTT

j_call: TRBJ2-1
clone_size: .
cdr3_length: 15
v_call: TRBV6-5
d_call: .
cdr3_aa: CASSYLGGGGDEQFF
cdr3_nt: TGTGCCAGCAGTTACTTGGGTGGAGGAGGGGATGAGCAGTTCTTC

j_call: TRBJ2-5
clone_size: .
cdr3_length: 13
v_call: TRBV10-1
d_call: .
cdr3_aa: CASSVDREETQYF
cdr3_nt: TGCGCCAGCAGTGTAGACAGAGAAGAGACCCAGTACTTC

j_call: TRBJ1-1
clone_size: .
cdr3_length: 14
v_call: TRBV19
d_call: TRBD1
cdr3_aa: CASSTTGVPTEAFF
cdr3_nt: TGTGCCAGTAGTACGACAGGGGTACCAACTGAAGCTTTCTTT

j_call: TRBJ2-2
clone_size: .
cdr3_length: 15
v_call: TRBV19
d_call: TRBD2
cdr3_aa: CASNQGLTNTGELFF
cdr3_nt: TGTGCCAGCAACCAGGGACTAACGAACACCGGGGAGCTGTTTTTT

j_call: TRBJ2-5
clone_size: .
cdr3_length: 17
v_call: TRBV7-9
d_call: TRBD2
cdr3_aa: CASSLVGTSGSRETQYF
cdr3_nt: TGTGCCAGCAGCTTGGTCGGGACTAGCGGGAGTAGGGAGACCCAGTACTTC

j_call: TRBJ1-2
clone_size: .
cdr3_length: 17
v_call: TRBV5-6
d_call: TRBD1
cdr3_aa: CASSLRSPLTGARGYTF
cdr3_nt: TGTGCCAGCAGCTTGAGGTCCCCTCTCACAGGGGCACGAGGCTACACCTTC

j_call: TRBJ2-7
clone_size: .
cdr3_length: 13
v_call: TRBV11-1
d_call: TRBD1
cdr3_aa: CASSAGTAYEQYF
cdr3_nt: TGTGCCAGCAGCGCCGGGACAGCCTACGAGCAGTACTTC

j_call: TRBJ2-7
clone_size: .
cdr3_length: 19
v_call: TRBV7-8
d_call: TRBD2
cdr3_aa: CASSLFAVAGVSLLCEQYF
cdr3_nt: TGTGCCAGCAGCTTATTCGCCGTGGCGGGAGTGTCCCTGCTATGCGAGCAGTACTTC

j_call: TRBJ1-2
clone_size: .
cdr3_length: 16
v_call: TRBV7-9
d_call: .
cdr3_aa: CASSLAVGAANYGYTF
cdr3_nt: TGTGCCAGCAGCTTAGCGGTGGGGGCTGCTAACTATGGCTACACCTTC

j_call: TRBJ2-5
clone_size: .
cdr3_length: 13
v_call: TRBV11-2
d_call: .
cdr3_aa: CASSLEIQETQYF
cdr3_nt: TGTGCCAGCAGCTTGGAGATACAAGAGACCCAGTACTTC

j_call: TRBJ2-1
clone_size: .
cdr3_length: 19
v_call: TRBV4-1
d_call: .
cdr3_aa: CASSQDRRRSGLSYNEQFF
cdr3_nt: TGCGCCAGCAGCCAAGACAGGCGCCGTAGCGGCCTCTCCTACAATGAGCAGTTCTTC

j_call: TRBJ2-3
clone_size: few
cdr3_length: 15
v_call: TRBV5-5
d_call: .
cdr3_aa: CASSFRAMVTDTQYF
cdr3_nt: TGTGCCAGCAGCTTCAGGGCGATGGTCACAGATACGCAGTATTTT

j_call: TRBJ2-1
clone_size: .
cdr3_length: 19
v_call: TRBV24-1
d_call: TRBD2
cdr3_aa: CATSDPGNLGRGTYNEQFF
cdr3_nt: TGTGCCACCAGTGACCCCGGGAACTTAGGGAGGGGAACCTACAATGAGCAGTTCTTC

j_call: TRBJ2-1
clone_size: .
cdr3_length: 15
v_call: TRBV5-4
d_call: TRBD2
cdr3_aa: CASSETSGGVNEQFF
cdr3_nt: TGTGCCAGCAGCGAGACTAGCGGGGGCGTCAATGAGCAGTTCTTC

j_call: TRBJ2-3
clone_size: .
cdr3_length: 18
v_call: TRBV6-1
d_call: TRBD2
cdr3_aa: CASSGSPWTSGRLDTQYF
cdr3_nt: TGTGCCAGCAGTGGGAGCCCCTGGACTAGCGGGAGATTAGATACGCAGTATTTT

j_call: TRBJ1-6
clone_size: .
cdr3_length: 13
v_call: TRBV5-4
d_call: .
cdr3_aa: CASSSKGGSPLHF
cdr3_nt: TGTGCCAGCAGCTCGAAAGGAGGGTCACCCCTCCACTTT

j_call: TRBJ2-7
clone_size: .
cdr3_length: 16
v_call: TRBV5-1
d_call: TRBD1
cdr3_aa: CASSPGQGGMSYEQYF
cdr3_nt: TGCGCCAGCAGCCCGGGACAGGGGGGGATGTCCTACGAGCAGTACTTC

j_call: TRBJ2-7
clone_size: .
cdr3_length: 13
v_call: TRBV9
d_call: TRBD1
cdr3_aa: CARGTGGKNEQYF
cdr3_nt: TGTGCCAGGGGGACAGGGGGTAAAAACGAGCAGTACTTC

j_call: TRBJ2-1
clone_size: .
cdr3_length: 13
v_call: TRBV24-1
d_call: .
cdr3_aa: CATAGTPYREQFF
cdr3_nt: TGTGCCACAGCCGGGACACCGTACCGTGAGCAGTTCTTC

j_call: TRBJ1-1
clone_size: .
cdr3_length: 15
v_call: TRBV28
d_call: .
cdr3_aa: CASSLRGGRNTEAFF
cdr3_nt: TGTGCCAGCAGTTTAAGGGGAGGGAGGAACACTGAAGCTTTCTTT

j_call: TRBJ2-2
clone_size: .
cdr3_length: 13
v_call: TRBV18
d_call: .
cdr3_aa: CASSPRYTGELFF
cdr3_nt: TGTGCCAGCTCACCCAGATACACCGGGGAGCTGTTTTTT

j_call: TRBJ2-3
clone_size: .
cdr3_length: 13
v_call: TRBV7-8
d_call: .
cdr3_aa: CASSARGTDTQYF
cdr3_nt: TGTGCCAGCAGCGCCAGGGGCACAGATACGCAGTATTTT

j_call: TRBJ2-7
clone_size: .
cdr3_length: 15
v_call: TRBV7-3
d_call: TRBD2
cdr3_aa: CASSLVAGSFYEQYF
cdr3_nt: TGTGCCAGCAGCTTAGTAGCGGGATCTTTCTACGAGCAGTACTTC

j_call: TRBJ1-6
clone_size: .
cdr3_length: 13
v_call: TRBV28
d_call: .
cdr3_aa: CASSADPRSPLHF
cdr3_nt: TGTGCCAGCAGTGCAGACCCGCGGTCACCCCTCCACTTT

j_call: TRBJ1-2
clone_size: .
cdr3_length: 14
v_call: TRBV5-1
d_call: .
cdr3_aa: CASSLAAGSKGYTF
cdr3_nt: TGCGCCAGCAGCTTGGCGGCAGGGTCAAAAGGCTACACCTTC

j_call: TRBJ2-7
clone_size: .
cdr3_length: 14
v_call: TRBV10-2
d_call: TRBD2
cdr3_aa: CASSRLAKVPEQYF
cdr3_nt: TGCGCCAGCAGTCGACTAGCTAAGGTTCCCGAGCAGTACTTC